This note documents a single T cell receptor beta chain sequence. The antigen is not known. The study ran its PCR with 60 Vbeta and 13 Jbeta primers. Here immunoSEQ multiplex PCR was the method, and the copy in TCRdb shows in-frame clones only, minus some. The repertoire includes under 200,000 clones, 70% to 85% of them detected once, and roughly 6.7% sits in the top ten. Between the trimmed V and J ends, which lost 4 bases and 5 bases, there was a span of 21 bases. Germline assignment: CDR1 MGHRA and CDR2 YSYEKL. This CDR3 contains 16 residues. This sample is drawn from a study of cytomegalovirus exposure and HLA in healthy donors. General study findings and limits: Most subjects' HLA-A and HLA-B alleles were reportedly predicted from TCR beta sequences. The sole available immune exposure information was CMV serostatus.

The TCR was taken from a man aged 45-65 years in good health and CMV-seropositive. This chain joins TRBV4-1 and TRBJ2-7, with D possibly being TRBD2 (6 bases). What was sequenced was PBMCs. The CDR3 nucleotides read TGCGCCAGCAGCCGGGACTCCATTACTAGTCGACACGAGCAGTACGTC. Its translation is CASSRDSITSRHEQYV.